Listed here are 22 T cell receptor beta chains from one sample, sequenced in a study of Ad26.COV2.S vaccination and SARS-CoV-2 variants (dated by TCRdb to the early 2020s). The library was produced with the immunoSEQ multiplex PCR assay. Imported from immuneACCESS, the table was reduced by TCRdb to in-frame sequences with V and J called. These copies leave out some clones; in studies compared against another copy, an unresolved V gene accounts for under half, and the cause of the remainder is not known. The sample data list about 680,000 clones, and roughly 90% of these were observed just once. The ten largest clones capture 1.5% of the sample. Per the publication, the treatment or condition label means: roughly 20 received Ad26.COV2.S at low or high dose, single or two shots; 5 received placebo; per-sample allocation not given. For vaccine and placebo recipients, repertoires were sequenced using samples collected on day 63 after the first injection.

Sequencing was performed on peripheral blood, taken in a trial of Ad26.COV2.S vaccine versus placebo. The receptors stem from a person aged 18-60 years who received the Ad26.COV2.S COVID-19 vaccine or a placebo.

The chain has TRBV23-1 and TRBJ2-5; 8 nucleotides agree with TRBD1. TRBV23-1 is annotated as an ORF whose role is uncertain. CDR3 size: 14 residues. Trimming removed 6 bases from V and 5 bases from J; junction bases left unmatched: 8. This CDR3 reads CASRCFRGRETQYF. For the CDR3, the DNA is TGCGCCAGCAGATGTTTCAGGGGGCGGGAGACCCAGTACTTC.

This sequence joins TRBV27 and TRBJ1-1; maybe TRBD1 (5 bases). CDR1 MNHEY and CDR2 SMNVEV come from the germline V gene (reference sequence). Trimming left V 2 bases short and J 0 bases short, with 10 bases between. This CDR3 has 15 residues. The CDR3 loop reads CASSLGTSMNTEAFF. DNA of the CDR3: TGTGCCAGCAGTTTAGGGACTTCCATGAACACTGAAGCTTTCTTT.

The rearrangement links TRBV10-3 to TRBJ2-3; 10 bases fit TRBD2. J was trimmed by 3 bases and V by 4 bases; bases with no gene match: 13. The CDR3 is made up of 18 amino acids. In germline, CDR1 is ENHRY, CDR2 SYGVKD. As DNA, the CDR3 is TGTGCCATCAGTGGACCCCCGGCTAGCGGGAGCATGACAGATACGCAGTATTTT. Encoded protein: CAISGPPASGSMTDTQYF.

V usage is TRBV6-5 and J usage is TRBJ2-7; D perhaps matches TRBD2 (6 bases). CDR3 length equals 14 residues. Germline CDR1 MNHEY, CDR2 SVGAGI. V lost 0 bases and J 4 bases, leaving 10 bases between the germline ends. The CDR3 sequence: CASSYSGGKYEQYF. The DNA of the CDR3 is TGTGCCAGCAGTTACTCTGGGGGGAAGTACGAGCAGTACTTC.

The rearrangement uses TRBV3-1 (or the pseudogene TRBV3-2) and TRBJ2-7; no clear D. V was shortened by 1 base and J by 0 bases, with 10 bases between the two germline ends. The germline CDR1 and CDR2 sequences are LGHDT and YNNKEL (reference sequence). The CDR3 length is 15 residues. CDR3 amino acids: CASSQGRGSSYEQYF. In nucleotides, the CDR3 is TGTGCCAGCAGCCAAGGCCGCGGATCCTCCTACGAGCAGTACTTC.

This clone has just a few counts. The chain uses TRBV6-1 and TRBJ1-1; a weak D match, TRBD1 (5 bases). Trimming stripped 1 base from V and 1 base from J, with 19 bases between. This CDR3 is 18 amino acids long. CDR1 is MNHNS, CDR2 SASEGT, per germline. Here the CDR3 reads CASSEGNPRETANTEAFF. CDR3 nucleotide sequence: TGTGCCAGCAGTGAAGGAAACCCCCGGGAGACAGCGAACACTGAAGCTTTCTTT.

This clone was found once. V and J are TRBV19 and TRBJ2-5; 9 nucleotides match TRBD2. Looked up from germline, CDR1 is LNHDA and CDR2 is SQIVND (reference sequence). The length of the CDR3 is 17 residues. V shed 3 bases and J 0 bases; nucleotides not matched to a gene: 8. CDR3 sequence reads: CASSIASGGLYQETQYF. The CDR3 DNA reads TGTGCCAGTAGTATTGCCAGCGGGGGGCTGTACCAAGAGACCCAGTACTTC.

This clone was observed a single time. Distinct nucleotide sequences in the sample also encode this CDR3. The DNA for the CDR3 is TGTGCCAGCAGCTTAGGATTCTCTGGAAACACCATATATTTT. Its protein is CASSLGFSGNTIYF. The chain is built from TRBV5-6 and TRBJ1-3; D call uncertain. The CDR3 loop spans 14 amino acids. Germline V gene lookup returns CDR1 SGHDT and CDR2 YYEEEE. The V end was cut by 2 bases, the J end by 0 bases, with 6 bases between.

This chain links TRBV7-8 with TRBJ2-6, with TRBD1 matching over 9 bases. The junction had 11 bases not matched to a gene; V was cut back by 2 bases and J by 3 bases. The CDR3 is 19 residues long. CDR1 SGHVS and CDR2 FQNEAQ come from the germline V gene. Written as DNA, the CDR3 is TGTGCCAGCAGCTTATTCATGGTACAGGGGGCAAGTGGGGCCAACGTCCTGACTTTC. This translates into CASSLFMVQGASGANVLTF.

Points on this clone: The sample contains more than one DNA sequence encoding this CDR3. V and J are TRBV20-1 and TRBJ1-2; D gene uncertain. The CDR3 totals 11 residues. The V gene lost 0 bases and the J gene lost 8 bases, with 7 bases spanning the gap. Germline CDR1 and CDR2: DFQATT and SNEGSKA (reference sequence). This chain's CDR3 is CSARDREGYTF. The CDR3 DNA sequence: TGCAGTGCTAGAGATCGGGAAGGCTACACCTTC.

This clone was observed once. The chain has TRBV24-1 and TRBJ1-5; D ambiguous. The CDR3 sequence is 14 residues long. Trimming took 5 bases from V and 3 from J, leaving 10 bases between them. Germline V gene lookup returns CDR1 KGHDR and CDR2 SFDVKD. The CDR3, as DNA: TGTGCCACCAGTGTAGGGAGTAACAATCAGCCCCAGCATTTT. Amino acid sequence: CATSVGSNNQPQHF.

The chain uses TRBV6-4 and TRBJ2-1; 10 bases match TRBD2. Germline V gene data show CDR1 as MRHNA and CDR2 as SNTAGT. Trimming at V came to 4 bases and at J to 9 bases, leaving 6 bases not matched to a gene. The CDR3 is 14 residues long. The CDR3 DNA reads as TGTGCCAGCAGTGTGAGCGGGGGGGCCACTGAGCAGTTCTTC. Translation gives CASSVSGGATEQFF.

This clone showed up just a few times. The rearrangement joins TRBV6-5 to TRBJ1-2; D is uncertain. The germline CDR1 and CDR2 sequences are MNHEY and SVGAGI. Trimming removed 0 bases at V and 6 bases at J, with 14 bases between. The CDR3 loop spans 15 amino acids. CDR3 DNA sequence: TGTGCCAGCAGTTACTCGGGAAGGGTAGCTAATGGCTACACCTTC. Protein: CASSYSGRVANGYTF.

V usage is TRBV13 and J usage is TRBJ1-6, with TRBD1 as a possible D gene (6 bases). V was cut by 0 bases and J by 3 bases, with 12 bases left in between. This CDR3 comprises 17 residues. Germline CDR1 PRHDT, CDR2 FYEKMQ (reference sequence). CDR3 loop: CASSLGGGGSYNSPLHF. CDR3 in DNA: TGTGCCAGCAGCTTAGGAGGGGGGGGGAGCTATAATTCACCCCTCCACTTT.

This chain links TRBV29-1 with TRBJ2-4; the match to TRBD1 covers 11 bases. The CDR3 contains 13 residues. CDR1 is SQVTM and CDR2 is ANQGSEA in the germline V gene. The J segment lost 7 bases and the V segment lost 7 bases, leaving 6 bases of the junction unmatched. The CDR3 here is CSASGTGGNIQYF. The CDR3 bases are TGCAGCGCTAGCGGGACAGGGGGGAACATTCAGTACTTC.

The chain recombines TRBV7-9 with TRBJ2-7; a weak D match, TRBD1 (7 bases). CDR1 and CDR2 (germline): SEHNR, FQNEAQ (reference sequence). Trimming took 7 bases from V and 3 from J, leaving 13 bases between them. The CDR3 length is 13 residues. CDR3: CASTSQGGYEQYF. The CDR3, as DNA: TGTGCCAGCACCTCGCAGGGGGGCTACGAGCAGTACTTC. The full variable domain, completed using reference TRBV7-9 and TRBJ2-7, is DTGVSQNPRHKITKRGQNVTFRCDPISEHNRLYWYRQTLGQGPEFLTYFQNEAQLEKSRLLSDRFSAERPKGSFSTLEIQRTEQGDSAMYLCASTSQGGYEQYFGPGTRLTVT.

V gene TRBV2 combines with J gene TRBJ1-4, with D possibly TRBD1 on 5 matching bases. Trimming pared 3 bases from V and 10 bases from J, leaving 15 bases between. The CDR3 is 14 residues long. From germline, CDR1 is SNHLY and CDR2 FYNNEI. In DNA, the CDR3 is TGTGCCAGCAGTGATGAGCAGGGTGTAGGAAAACTGTTTTTT. Protein: CASSDEQGVGKLFF.

The chain has TRBV5-6 and TRBJ2-7; D not resolved. Per germline, CDR1 SGHDT and CDR2 YYEEEE. Trimming took 5 bases from V and 2 from J, leaving 14 bases between them. The CDR3 loop spans 14 amino acids. CDR3 sequence reads: CASRPGRVTYEQYF. The CDR3 DNA reads TGTGCCAGCAGGCCCGGACGGGTTACCTACGAGCAGTACTTC.

This clone was counted a single time. The CDR3 protein is CASSGRLETQYF. CDR3 DNA: TGTGCCAGCTCAGGAAGATTGGAGACCCAGTACTTC. This chain uses TRBV18 with TRBJ2-5; D unclear. The V gene's germline CDR1 is KGHSH and CDR2 LQKENI. Trimming pared 5 bases from V and 5 bases from J, leaving 9 bases between. The CDR3 consists of 12 residues.

The sample holds many counts of this clone. The V call is TRBV15, the J call TRBJ1-5, with 7 nucleotides matching TRBD1. The CDR3 consists of 15 residues. Per germline, CDR1 LNHNV and CDR2 YYDKDF (reference sequence). Unmatched junction bases numbered 2, after V lost 2 bases and J lost 1 base. Here the CDR3 DNA reads TGTGCCACCAGCAGAACAGGGGCAAGCAATCAGCCCCAGCATTTT. Amino acids: CATSRTGASNQPQHF. Full variable domain (remainder filled in from reference TRBV15 and TRBJ1-5): DAMVIQNPRYQVTQFGKPVTLSCSQTLNHNVMYWYQQKSSQAPKLLFHYYDKDFNNEADTPDNFQSRRPNTSFCFLDIRSPGLGDTAMYLCATSRTGASNQPQHFGDGTRLSIL.

The chain carries TRBV23-1 and TRBJ1-5, with D uncertain. TRBV23-1 is an open reading frame, and its role is uncertain. The V and J ends lost 3 bases and 3 bases respectively, with 3 bases between them. There are 12 residues in the CDR3. This CDR3 is CASSHDNQPQHF. The CDR3 DNA follows: TGCGCCAGCAGTCACGACAATCAGCCCCAGCATTTT.

The V gene is TRBV7-3, the J gene TRBJ2-7; 11 bases line up with TRBD1. The ends lost 5 bases at V and 6 bases at J; junction bases unmatched: 15. The CDR3 is 17 residues long. Germline CDR1 SGHTA, CDR2 FQGTGA. The CDR3 coding sequence is TGTGCCAGCAGCCCATGGACAGGGGGCGGACCTCCGGGCGAGCAGTACTTC. It translates to CASSPWTGGGPPGEQYF.